This TCR beta chain was sequenced during a study of CD4 T cells in relation to SARS-CoV-2 and coronaviruses. Study background: The HLA restriction of the shared crossreactive spike epitopes was mapped.

Unexposed donor CD4+ T cells date from about 2011-2018, before the COVID-19 pandemic. This CDR3 is 20 amino acids long. A remark on this clone: Antigen unknown.

Assay: immunoSEQ multiplex PCR; the TCRdb copy retains only in-frame clones and omits some. The sample has approximately 64,000 clones; around 93% are singletons. Whole-study results and caveats: Roughly three fifths of donors had memory CD4+ clonotypes crossrecognizing SARS-CoV-2 and common cold coronavirus spike. No donor gave both pre-pandemic and post-infection samples. Crossreactive clones expanded significantly less to SARS-CoV-2 than monoreactive clones.

The gene calls are TRBV1 and TRBJ2-5; the tabulated D call, TRBD1, remains unverified against the DNA. TRBV1 is noted as a pseudogene. This sequence originates from a human donor in good health. Material for sequencing was naive CD4+ T cells from PBMCs. Subset indicated: naive CD4+ T cells isolated by negative enrichment. CDR3 DNA sequence: TGCACCAGCAGCCTCAGCTTGACAGAATCAACCGCCTCGTACCAAGAGACCCAGTACTTC. Translating it yields CTSSLSLTESTASYQETQYF.